The entry below gives a single T cell receptor beta chain sequence along with its context. The record originates from a study of control samples from healthy donors and cancer patients. Data came from immunoSEQ multiplex PCR; TCRdb stores just in-frame clones and leaves some out. The table lists 130,000 to 150,000 clones, 75% to 95% of them singletons. Germline CDR1 SGHVS, CDR2 FQNEAQ. V dropped 1 base and J dropped 2 bases, with 8 bases sitting between them. The CDR3 totals 15 residues. Sequenced: blood. The chain is built from TRBV7-8 and TRBJ1-4; unclear D gene. The sequence derives from a man aged 25-45 years in good health. The CDR3, as DNA: TGTGCCAGCAGCTTAGAGGGCGCCACTAATGAAAAACTGTTTTTT. Translated, it gives CASSLEGATNEKLFF.